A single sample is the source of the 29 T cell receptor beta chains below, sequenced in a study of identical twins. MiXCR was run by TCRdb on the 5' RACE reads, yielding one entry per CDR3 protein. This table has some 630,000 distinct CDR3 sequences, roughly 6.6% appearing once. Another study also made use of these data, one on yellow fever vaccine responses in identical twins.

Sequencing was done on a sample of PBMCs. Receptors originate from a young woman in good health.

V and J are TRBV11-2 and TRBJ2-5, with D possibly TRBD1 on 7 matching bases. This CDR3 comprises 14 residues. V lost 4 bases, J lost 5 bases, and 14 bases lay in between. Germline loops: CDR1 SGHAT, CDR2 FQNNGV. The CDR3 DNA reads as TGTGCCAGCAGCTCCCAGGGGGGTTTGGAGACCCAGTACTTC. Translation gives CASSSQGGLETQYF.

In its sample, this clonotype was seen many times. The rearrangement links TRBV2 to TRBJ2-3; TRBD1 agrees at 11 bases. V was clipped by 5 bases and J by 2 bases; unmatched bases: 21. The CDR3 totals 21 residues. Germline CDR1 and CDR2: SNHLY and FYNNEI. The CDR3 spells CASSTIYPQPRDRGFTDTQYF. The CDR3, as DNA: TGTGCCAGCAGTACCATATACCCCCAACCCCGGGACAGGGGGTTCACAGATACGCAGTATTTT.

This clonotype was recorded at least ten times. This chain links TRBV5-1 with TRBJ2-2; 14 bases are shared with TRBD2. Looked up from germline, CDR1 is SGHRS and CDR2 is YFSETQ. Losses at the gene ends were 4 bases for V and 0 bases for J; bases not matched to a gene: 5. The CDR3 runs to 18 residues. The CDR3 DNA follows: TGCGCCAGCAGCGTGGGGACTAGCGGGAGAACGAACACCGGGGAGCTGTTTTTT. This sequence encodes CASSVGTSGRTNTGELFF.

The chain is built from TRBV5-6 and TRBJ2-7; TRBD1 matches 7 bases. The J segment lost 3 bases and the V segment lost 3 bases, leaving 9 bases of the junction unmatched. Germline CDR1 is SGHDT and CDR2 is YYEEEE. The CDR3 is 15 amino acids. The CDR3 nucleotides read TGTGCCAGCAGCTCACCGGGACAGACAAACTACGAGCAGTACGTC. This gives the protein CASSSPGQTNYEQYV.

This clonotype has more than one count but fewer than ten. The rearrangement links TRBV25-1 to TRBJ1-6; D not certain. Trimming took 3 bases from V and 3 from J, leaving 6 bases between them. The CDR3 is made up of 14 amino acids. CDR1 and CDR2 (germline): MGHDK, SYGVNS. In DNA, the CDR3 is TGTGCCAGCAGTGAGGGGAACTATAATTCACCCCTCCACTTT. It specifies CASSEGNYNSPLHF.

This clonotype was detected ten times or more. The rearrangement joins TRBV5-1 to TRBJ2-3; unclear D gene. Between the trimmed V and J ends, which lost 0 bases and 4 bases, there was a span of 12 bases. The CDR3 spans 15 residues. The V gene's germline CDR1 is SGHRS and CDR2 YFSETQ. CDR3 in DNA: TGCGCCAGCAGCTTGGAAGGGCTCGAGGCAGATACGCAGTATTTT. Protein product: CASSLEGLEADTQYF.

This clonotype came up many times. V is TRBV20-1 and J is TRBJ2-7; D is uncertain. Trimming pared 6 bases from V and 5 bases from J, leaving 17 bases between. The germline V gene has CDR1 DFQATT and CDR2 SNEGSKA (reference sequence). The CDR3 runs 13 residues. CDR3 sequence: CSASSEVPNEQYF. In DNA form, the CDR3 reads TGCAGTGCCAGCTCTGAGGTGCCCAACGAGCAGTACTTC.

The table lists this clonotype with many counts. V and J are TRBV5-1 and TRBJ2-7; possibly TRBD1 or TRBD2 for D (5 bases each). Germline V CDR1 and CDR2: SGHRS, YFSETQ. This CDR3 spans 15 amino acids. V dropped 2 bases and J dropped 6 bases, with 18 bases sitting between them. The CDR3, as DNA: TGCGCCAGCAGCTTAGTACCAGGGACCATCTCCGAGCAGTACTTC. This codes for CASSLVPGTISEQYF.

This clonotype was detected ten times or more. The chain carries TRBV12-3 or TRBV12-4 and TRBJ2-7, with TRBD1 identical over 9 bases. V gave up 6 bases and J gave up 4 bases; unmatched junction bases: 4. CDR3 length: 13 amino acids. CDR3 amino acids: CASSQGQGYEQYF. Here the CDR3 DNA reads TGTGCCAGCAGCCAGGGACAGGGTTACGAGCAGTACTTC.

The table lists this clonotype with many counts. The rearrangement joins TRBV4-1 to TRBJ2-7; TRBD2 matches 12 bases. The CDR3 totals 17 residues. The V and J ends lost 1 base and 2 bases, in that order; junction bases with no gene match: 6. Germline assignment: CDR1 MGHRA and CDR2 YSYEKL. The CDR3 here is CASSQGLAGGLTYEQYF. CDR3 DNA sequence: TGCGCCAGCAGCCAAGGTCTAGCGGGAGGGCTTACCTACGAGCAGTACTTC.

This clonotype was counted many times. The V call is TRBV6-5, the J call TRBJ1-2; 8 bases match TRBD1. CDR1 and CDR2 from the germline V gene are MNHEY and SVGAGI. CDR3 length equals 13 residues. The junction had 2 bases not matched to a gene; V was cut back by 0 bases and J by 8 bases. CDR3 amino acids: CASSYSRDRGYTF. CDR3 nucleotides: TGTGCCAGCAGTTACTCACGGGACAGGGGCTACACCTTC.

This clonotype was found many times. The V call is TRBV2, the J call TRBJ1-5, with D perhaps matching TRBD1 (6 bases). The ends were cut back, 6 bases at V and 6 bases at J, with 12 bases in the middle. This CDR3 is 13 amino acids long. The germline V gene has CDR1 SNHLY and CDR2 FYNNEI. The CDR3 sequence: CASRRGGGQPQHF. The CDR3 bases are TGTGCCAGCAGACGGGGGGGCGGTCAGCCCCAGCATTTT.

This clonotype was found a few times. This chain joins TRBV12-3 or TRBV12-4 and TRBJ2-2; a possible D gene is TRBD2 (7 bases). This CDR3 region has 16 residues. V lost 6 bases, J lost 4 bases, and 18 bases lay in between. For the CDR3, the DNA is TGTGCCAGCAGCCTACTGGGGGGGGGCGGCACCGGGGAGCTGTTTTTT. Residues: CASSLLGGGGTGELFF.

The CDR3 bases are TGCGCCAGCAGCCTAGGACAGCTATACTATGGCTACACCTTC. Amino acid sequence: CASSLGQLYYGYTF. This chain uses TRBV5-1 with TRBJ1-2, with a possible D match to TRBD1 (6 bases). Germline V gene lookup returns CDR1 SGHRS and CDR2 YFSETQ. V was pared by 4 bases and J by 3 bases, with 13 bases between. CDR3 length: 14 amino acids.

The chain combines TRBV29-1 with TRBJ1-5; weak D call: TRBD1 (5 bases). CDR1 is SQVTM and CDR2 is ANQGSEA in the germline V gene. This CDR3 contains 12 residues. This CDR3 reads CRWGGRGQPQHF. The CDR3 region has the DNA TGCCGGTGGGGGGGTCGGGGTCAGCCCCAGCATTTT.

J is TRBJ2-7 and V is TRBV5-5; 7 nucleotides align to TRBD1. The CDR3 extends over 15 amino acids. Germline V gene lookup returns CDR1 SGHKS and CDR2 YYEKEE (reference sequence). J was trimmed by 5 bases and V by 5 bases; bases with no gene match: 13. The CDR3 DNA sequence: TGTGCCAGCAGTAATGAGGGACAGAGGATCCACGAGCAGTACGTC. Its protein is CASSNEGQRIHEQYV.

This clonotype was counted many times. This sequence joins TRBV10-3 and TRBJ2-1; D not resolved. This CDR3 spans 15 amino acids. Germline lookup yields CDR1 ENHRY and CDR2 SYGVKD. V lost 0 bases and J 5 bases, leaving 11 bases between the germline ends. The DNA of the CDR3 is TGTGCCATCAGTGAGTCATTGGGGATCGACAATGAGCAGTTCTTC. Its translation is CAISESLGIDNEQFF.

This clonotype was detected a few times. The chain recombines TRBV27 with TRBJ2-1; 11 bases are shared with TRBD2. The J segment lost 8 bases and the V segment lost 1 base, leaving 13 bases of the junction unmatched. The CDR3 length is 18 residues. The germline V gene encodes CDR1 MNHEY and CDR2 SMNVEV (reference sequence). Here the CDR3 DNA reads TGTGCCAGCAGTTTATTCCCCGGGGTAGCGGGAGGGCCTGATGAGCAGTTCTTC. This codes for CASSLFPGVAGGPDEQFF.

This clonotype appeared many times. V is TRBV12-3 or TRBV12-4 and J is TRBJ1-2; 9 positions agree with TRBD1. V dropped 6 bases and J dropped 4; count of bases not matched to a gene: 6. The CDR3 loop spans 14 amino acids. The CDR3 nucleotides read TGTGCCAGCAGAGAACAGGGGGCGGGCTATGGCTACACCTTC. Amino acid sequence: CASREQGAGYGYTF.

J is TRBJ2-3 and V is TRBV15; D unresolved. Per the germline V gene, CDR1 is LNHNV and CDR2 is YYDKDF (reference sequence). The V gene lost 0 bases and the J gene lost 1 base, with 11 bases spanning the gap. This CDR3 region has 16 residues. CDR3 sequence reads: CATSRDPGSRTDTQYF. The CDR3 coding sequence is TGTGCCACCAGCAGAGATCCGGGCAGCCGCACAGATACGCAGTATTTT. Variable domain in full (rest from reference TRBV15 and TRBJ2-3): DAMVIQNPRYQVTQFGKPVTLSCSQTLNHNVMYWYQQKSSQAPKLLFHYYDKDFNNEADTPDNFQSRRPNTSFCFLDIRSPGLGDTAMYLCATSRDPGSRTDTQYFGPGTRLTVL.

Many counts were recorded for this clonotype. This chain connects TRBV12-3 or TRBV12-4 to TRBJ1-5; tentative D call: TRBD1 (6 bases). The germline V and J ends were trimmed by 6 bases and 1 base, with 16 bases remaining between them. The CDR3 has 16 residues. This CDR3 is CASSPQGRGSNQPQHF. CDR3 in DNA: TGTGCCAGCAGCCCACAGGGTCGGGGGAGCAATCAGCCCCAGCATTTT.

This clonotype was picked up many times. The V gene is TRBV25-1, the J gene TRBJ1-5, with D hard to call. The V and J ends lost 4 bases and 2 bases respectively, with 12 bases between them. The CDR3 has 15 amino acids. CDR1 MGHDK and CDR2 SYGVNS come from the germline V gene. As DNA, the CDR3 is TGTGCCAGCAGTGCGGGGTCCTGGGGCAATCAGCCCCAGCATTTT. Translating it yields CASSAGSWGNQPQHF.

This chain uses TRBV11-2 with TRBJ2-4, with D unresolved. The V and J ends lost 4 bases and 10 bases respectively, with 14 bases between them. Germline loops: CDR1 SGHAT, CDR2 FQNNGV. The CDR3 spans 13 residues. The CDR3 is CASSSAIGEIQYF. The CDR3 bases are TGTGCCAGCAGCTCCGCCATTGGTGAGATTCAGTACTTC.

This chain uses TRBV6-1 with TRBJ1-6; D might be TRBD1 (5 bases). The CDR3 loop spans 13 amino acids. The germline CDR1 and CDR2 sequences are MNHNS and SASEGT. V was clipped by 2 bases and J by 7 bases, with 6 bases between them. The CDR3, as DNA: TGTGCCAGCAGTGAATACAGGAATTCACCCCTCCACTTT. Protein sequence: CASSEYRNSPLHF.

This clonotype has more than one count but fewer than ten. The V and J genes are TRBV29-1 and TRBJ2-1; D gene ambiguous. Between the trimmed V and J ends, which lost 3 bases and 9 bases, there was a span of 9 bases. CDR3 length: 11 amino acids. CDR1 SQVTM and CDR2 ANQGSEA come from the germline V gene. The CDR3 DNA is TGCAGCGTTGACCCCGTCGGTGAGCAGTTCTTC. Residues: CSVDPVGEQFF.

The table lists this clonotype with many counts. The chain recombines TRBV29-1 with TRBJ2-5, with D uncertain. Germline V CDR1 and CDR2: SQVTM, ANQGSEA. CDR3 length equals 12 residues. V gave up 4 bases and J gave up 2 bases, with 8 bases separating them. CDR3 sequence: CSVVWSQETQYF. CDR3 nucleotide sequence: TGCAGCGTTGTTTGGAGTCAAGAGACCCAGTACTTC. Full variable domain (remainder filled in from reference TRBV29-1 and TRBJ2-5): SAVISQKPSRDICQRGTSLTIQCQVDSQVTMMFWYRQQPGQSLTLIATANQGSEATYESGFVIDKFPISRPNLTFSTLTVSNMSPEDSSIYLCSVVWSQETQYFGPGTRLLVL.

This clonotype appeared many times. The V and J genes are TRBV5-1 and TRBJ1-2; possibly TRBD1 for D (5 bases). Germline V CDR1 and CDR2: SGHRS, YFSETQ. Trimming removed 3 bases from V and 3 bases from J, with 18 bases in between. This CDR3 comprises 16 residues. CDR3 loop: CASSSSPGRGYYGYTF. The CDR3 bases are TGCGCCAGCAGCTCCTCCCCGGGACGGGGCTACTATGGCTACACCTTC.

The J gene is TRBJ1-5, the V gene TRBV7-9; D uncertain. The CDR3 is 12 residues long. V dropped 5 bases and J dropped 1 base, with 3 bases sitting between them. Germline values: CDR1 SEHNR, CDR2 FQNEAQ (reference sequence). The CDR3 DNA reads TGTGCCAGCAGCGAAAGCAATCAGCCCCAGCATTTT. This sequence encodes CASSESNQPQHF.

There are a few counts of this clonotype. The CDR3 DNA follows: TGTGCCAGCAGTTTAGTTTCCGGGGATGGCAATCAGCCCCAGCATTTT. Protein: CASSLVSGDGNQPQHF. This chain links TRBV27 with TRBJ1-5; no clear D gene. The CDR3 runs 16 residues. Germline CDR1 reads MNHEY; CDR2 reads SMNVEV (reference sequence). Trimming pared 2 bases from V and 2 bases from J, leaving 13 bases between.